Following are 4 T cell receptor beta chains from one sample sequenced in a study of blood T cell repertoires in COVID-19. Sequencing was performed with immunoSEQ multiplex PCR; in TCRdb, only in-frame clones are kept and a portion is missing. Counted here are 50,000 to 65,000 clones, about 88% occurring once; the ten biggest clones make up 4.5% to 6%. Sequenced input: peripheral blood. The receptor set was obtained from a man aged 55 to 69 with active COVID-19.

The V call is TRBV4-3, the J call TRBJ2-3, with TRBD2 matching over 9 bases. In germline, CDR1 is LGHNA, CDR2 YSLEER. The J segment lost 2 bases and the V segment lost 1 base, leaving 7 bases of the junction unmatched. There are 17 residues in the CDR3. CDR3 DNA sequence: TGCGCCAGCAGCCAAGGGGGGCGGGAGGGATCCACAGATACGCAGTATTTT. It yields the protein CASSQGGREGSTDTQYF.

The chain couples TRBV11-1 to TRBJ1-1, with TRBD1 identical over 8 bases. In germline, CDR1 is SGHAT, CDR2 FQDESV (reference sequence). The J segment lost 4 bases and the V segment lost 3 bases, leaving 4 bases of the junction unmatched. The CDR3 has 14 residues. CDR3 DNA sequence: TGTGCCAGCAGCTTGGGGACAGGAGTCACTGAAGCTTTCTTT. This encodes CASSLGTGVTEAFF.

The V and J genes are TRBV2 and TRBJ2-7; TRBD1 aligns across 7 bases. Per the germline V gene, CDR1 is SNHLY and CDR2 is FYNNEI. V gave up 10 bases and J gave up 3 bases; unmatched junction bases: 6. CDR3 length: 12 residues. This CDR3 is CATGQERYEQYF. DNA of the CDR3: TGTGCCACCGGACAGGAACGCTACGAGCAGTACTTC. Together with reference TRBV2 and TRBJ2-7, the CDR3 gives the full variable domain: EPEVTQTPSHQVTQMGQEVILRCVPISNHLYFYWYRQILGQKVEFLVSFYNNEISEKSEIFDDQFSVERPDGSNFTLKIRSTKLEDSAMYFCATGQERYEQYFGPGTRLTVT.

The chain is built from TRBV19 and TRBJ2-7, with TRBD2 matching over 7 bases. The CDR3 spans 15 residues. V was clipped by 2 bases and J by 2 bases; unmatched bases: 6. In germline, CDR1 is LNHDA, CDR2 SQIVND (reference sequence). The CDR3 DNA is TGTGCCAGTAGTATATCTCCTAGCGGTACCTACGAGCAGTACTTC. Protein product: CASSISPSGTYEQYF.